This is a list of T cell receptor beta chains from one sample in a study of cytomegalovirus exposure and HLA in healthy donors. Repertoires were generated with immunoSEQ multiplex PCR, while TCRdb's copy carries only in-frame clones and drops some. The sample yields around 75,000 clones, about three quarters seen once. Sequenced input: PBMCs. Receptor source: a man in his late teens or twenties in good health and CMV-seronegative. CDR3s include the opening cysteine and the closing phenylalanine or tryptophan. Fields, in order: V gene, J gene, clone size, D gene, CDR3 protein, CDR3 DNA. The D gene is left open where the match is weak. Clone size, where shown, is once, few, many, or a class for clones that have expanded.

TRBV14	TRBJ1-6	.	.	CASSQVRGSPLHF	TGTGCCAGCAGCCAAGTAAGGGGATCACCCCTCCACTTT
TRBV2	TRBJ1-3	few	.	CASRLDRGNTIYF	TGTGCCAGCAGGTTGGACAGAGGGAACACCATATATTTT
TRBV5-1	TRBJ2-3	.	TRBD2	CASSGTSGTDTQYF	TGCGCCAGCAGCGGGACTAGTGGCACAGATACGCAGTATTTT
TRBV29-1	TRBJ1-2	.	TRBD1	CSVTGQGAYGYTF	TGCAGCGTAACGGGACAGGGCGCCTATGGCTACACCTTC
TRBV2	TRBJ2-2	few	TRBD2	CASRVKGGLAGGMELFF	TGTGCCAGCAGAGTGAAGGGGGGACTAGCGGGGGGGATGGAGCTGTTTTTT
TRBV27	TRBJ2-3	.	TRBD2	CAPDQRASGDTDTQYF	TGTGCCCCCGACCAGCGGGCTAGCGGGGACACAGATACGCAGTATTTT
TRBV28	TRBJ1-1	.	TRBD1	CASRPPGQGTEAFF	TGTGCCAGCAGACCACCGGGACAGGGAACTGAAGCTTTCTTT
TRBV6-4	TRBJ1-1	.	.	CASRSQSPNTEAFF	TGTGCCAGCAGATCACAGTCTCCGAACACTGAAGCTTTCTTT
TRBV4-1	TRBJ2-1	once	TRBD1	CASSQDTGGSYNEQFF	TGCGCCAGCAGCCAAGATACAGGGGGCTCCTACAATGAGCAGTTCTTC
TRBV9	TRBJ1-5	.	.	CASSTDSSNQPQHF	TGTGCCAGCAGCACCGACAGTAGCAATCAGCCCCAGCATTTT
TRBV6-5	TRBJ2-7	.	.	CASRRPLGYEQYF	TGTGCCAGCAGGAGACCGCTCGGGTACGAGCAGTACTTC
TRBV10-3	TRBJ2-7	few	.	CAISDARDEQYF	TGTGCCATCAGTGACGCCAGGGACGAGCAGTACTTC
TRBV5-1	TRBJ2-2	.	TRBD2	CASSPVVAGTFTGELFF	TGCGCCAGCAGTCCCGTAGTAGCGGGCACATTCACCGGGGAGCTGTTTTTT
TRBV4-2	TRBJ2-1	.	TRBD2	CASSQVGSGVAISYNEQFF	TGTGCCAGCAGCCAAGTCGGTAGCGGGGTGGCTATCTCCTACAATGAGCAGTTCTTC
TRBV27	TRBJ1-2	.	.	CASSLTVNYGYTF	TGTGCCAGCAGTTTAACGGTAAACTATGGCTACACCTTC
TRBV5-1	TRBJ2-2	.	.	CASSSLSVNTGELFF	TGCGCCAGCAGCTCCCTTTCGGTGAACACCGGGGAGCTGTTTTTT
TRBV6-1	TRBJ2-1	few	.	CASREQGSYNEQFF	TGTGCCAGCAGGGAACAGGGTTCCTACAATGAGCAGTTCTTC
TRBV5-1	TRBJ2-7	.	TRBD1	CASSLLPGQGAYEQYF	TGCGCCAGCAGCTTGTTACCCGGACAGGGGGCCTACGAGCAGTACTTC
TRBV30	TRBJ1-2	.	TRBD1	CAWSVGTGDGYTF	TGTGCCTGGAGTGTGGGGACAGGCGATGGCTACACCTTC
TRBV11-2	TRBJ2-3	.	TRBD2	CASSLGLAVLTDTQYF	TGTGCCAGCAGCTTAGGGCTAGCGGTCCTCACAGATACGCAGTATTTT
TRBV19	TRBJ2-4	.	TRBD1	CASSPGTGGLAKNIQYF	TGTGCCAGTAGTCCAGGGACAGGGGGCCTAGCCAAAAACATTCAGTACTTC
TRBV18	TRBJ2-2	.	.	CASSQQGTNTGELFF	TGTGCCAGCTCACAACAGGGAACGAACACCGGGGAGCTGTTTTTT
TRBV6-1	TRBJ2-2	.	.	CASSEVEVGTGELFF	TGTGCCAGCAGTGAAGTGGAGGTCGGCACCGGGGAGCTGTTTTTT
TRBV28	TRBJ2-1	.	.	CASSVGLYNEQFF	TGTGCCAGCAGTGTGGGACTCTACAATGAGCAGTTCTTC
TRBV10-3	TRBJ1-1	few	.	CAISHSDRQENTEAFF	TGTGCCATCAGCCATTCCGACCGACAGGAGAACACTGAAGCTTTCTTT
TRBV6-1	TRBJ1-6	.	.	CASSGFRGAASPPRF	TGTGCCAGCAGTGGTTTCAGGGGAGCAGCTTCACCCCCCCGCTTT
TRBV2	TRBJ2-2	once	.	CASSVEPGELFF	TGTGCCAGCAGTGTCGAGCCCGGGGAGCTGTTTTTT
TRBV4-3	TRBJ2-3	once	.	CASSQDTGDTQYF	TGCGCCAGCAGCCAAGATACAGGGGATACGCAGTATTTT
TRBV6-1	TRBJ1-1	few	TRBD1	CASSAFGQVHTEAFF	TGTGCCAGCAGTGCCTTTGGACAGGTACACACTGAAGCTTTCTTT
TRBV15	TRBJ2-5	.	.	CATSTRNTGQETQYF	TGTGCCACCAGCACCAGAAATACAGGCCAAGAGACCCAGTACTTC
TRBV6-1	TRBJ1-1	.	.	CASSVKQGNTEAFF	TGTGCCAGCAGTGTTAAACAGGGAAACACTGAAGCTTTCTTT
TRBV5-1	TRBJ1-3	.	.	CASSFAGSSGNTIYF	TGCGCCAGCAGCTTCGCAGGCAGCTCTGGAAACACCATATATTTT
TRBV6-4	TRBJ2-3	once	TRBD2	CASSTSGGADTQYF	TGTGCCAGCAGCACTAGCGGGGGGGCAGATACGCAGTATTTT
TRBV11-2	TRBJ2-5	.	TRBD1	CASRAPGQGGQETQYF	TGTGCCAGCAGGGCCCCGGGACAGGGGGGTCAAGAGACCCAGTACTTC
TRBV10-1	TRBJ2-7	.	TRBD1	CASSEDRAAYEQYF	TGCGCCAGTAGTGAAGACAGGGCAGCCTACGAGCAGTACTTC
TRBV4-2	TRBJ2-3	.	.	CASSRAGRTDTQYF	TGTGCCAGCAGCCGCGCCGGTAGAACAGATACGCAGTATTTT
TRBV9	TRBJ1-1	.	TRBD1	CASSGRTGEGTEAFF	TGTGCCAGCAGCGGGAGGACAGGGGAAGGGACTGAAGCTTTCTTT
TRBV7-3	TRBJ1-6	.	TRBD1	CASSSTGGRNSPLHF	TGTGCCAGCAGCTCGACAGGGGGCAGGAATTCACCCCTCCACTTT
TRBV11-2	TRBJ1-3	.	TRBD1	CASSDRGRNTIYF	TGTGCCAGCAGCGACAGGGGGCGAAACACCATATATTTT
TRBV9	TRBJ2-3	.	.	CASSVVRGDTQYF	TGTGCCAGCAGCGTAGTGCGAGGAGATACGCAGTATTTT
TRBV7-2	TRBJ1-2	.	TRBD1	CASSQDRANYGYTF	TGTGCCAGCAGCCAGGACAGGGCTAACTATGGCTACACCTTC
TRBV9	TRBJ1-3	.	TRBD1	CASSAHDRGTGNTIYF	TGTGCCAGCAGCGCTCACGACAGGGGCACTGGAAACACCATATATTTT
TRBV19	TRBJ1-2	.	.	CASSTTGFIGYTF	TGTGCCAGTAGTACAACAGGGTTTATAGGCTACACCTTC
TRBV5-5	TRBJ1-6	.	TRBD1	CASSLGPGGLPVSPLHF	TGTGCCAGCAGCTTGGGCCCAGGGGGGTTGCCAGTTTCACCCCTCCACTTT
TRBV19	TRBJ2-2	.	TRBD1	CASSQYQGATGELFF	TGTGCCAGTAGTCAATACCAGGGGGCAACCGGGGAGCTGTTTTTT
TRBV10-3	TRBJ1-2	once	.	CATRDSGSDDYGYTF	TGTGCCACGCGGGACTCAGGGTCAGACGACTATGGCTACACCTTC
TRBV7-3	TRBJ2-5	.	TRBD2	CASSLGGGAQETQYF	TGTGCCAGCAGCTTAGGCGGGGGGGCCCAAGAGACCCAGTACTTC
TRBV7-6	TRBJ2-1	.	TRBD2	CASSLRLADAYNEQFF	TGTGCCAGCAGCTTAAGACTAGCGGACGCCTACAATGAGCAGTTCTTC
TRBV11-2	TRBJ2-5	.	TRBD1	CASSPRTGIETQYF	TGTGCCAGCAGCCCCAGGACAGGGATAGAGACCCAGTACTTC
TRBV5-4	TRBJ2-1	.	.	CASSPAVGNEQFF	TGTGCCAGCAGCCCCGCAGTCGGGAATGAGCAGTTCTTC
TRBV5-1	TRBJ1-2	.	TRBD1	CASSPWTGGGYGYTF	TGCGCCAGCAGCCCCTGGACAGGGGGAGGGTATGGCTACACCTTC
TRBV9	TRBJ1-1	few	.	CASSVDLDLNTEAFF	TGTGCCAGCAGCGTAGACTTAGATTTGAACACTGAAGCTTTCTTT
TRBV10-1	TRBJ2-1	.	.	CASSVQKASRYEQFF	TGCGCCAGCAGTGTACAGAAAGCTTCCCGTTATGAGCAGTTCTTC
TRBV6-1	TRBJ2-7	.	.	CASSEREGGYEQYF	TGTGCCAGCAGTGAAAGGGAGGGGGGGTACGAGCAGTACTTC
TRBV6-1	TRBJ1-1	.	.	CASSPDGGDTEAFF	TGTGCCAGCAGCCCGGACGGGGGAGACACTGAAGCTTTCTTT